The sequence of this TCR beta chain was determined in a study of post-analysis software for immune sequencing data. Unique molecular identifiers were present in the TCR beta cDNA libraries. TCRdb reanalysed the PCR reads using MiXCR and keeps one entry per CDR3 protein. Here the sample spans hundreds of thousands of distinct CDR3 sequences, 55% to 70% being singletons. Remarks on this clonotype: Its antigen is undetermined.

The CDR3 is made up of 18 amino acids. Germline V gene lookup returns CDR1 SNHLY and CDR2 FYNNEI. Germline trimming cut 6 bases from V and 2 bases from J; bases unmatched to any gene: 9. General observations from the study: Versus controls, multiple sclerosis patients showed significantly lower diversity (normalized Chao1). Relative to controls, patients had about 5 TRBV segments at higher frequency, with TRBV5-6, TRBV5-1 and TRBV20-1 among these.

The TCR originated in a girl aged 2 to 9 with multiple sclerosis. The chain couples TRBV2 to TRBJ2-1; the match to TRBD2 covers 14 bases. The specimen was blood. This CDR3 reads CASRPYGLAGGPYNEQFF. The CDR3 coding sequence is TGTGCCAGCAGACCCTACGGACTAGCGGGAGGTCCCTACAATGAGCAGTTCTTC.